The 13 T cell receptor beta chains below come from one sample, sequenced in a study of T cell responses to AZD1222 COVID-19 vaccine (dated by TCRdb to about 2021). The sample's time point label is to be understood as: baseline before first vaccination. Library generation was performed with the immunoSEQ multiplex PCR assay. TCRdb took over this immuneACCESS table, retaining in-frame rearrangements with V and J assigned. Such tables are incomplete; in checked studies, under half of the missing clones stem from an unresolved V gene, and the remainder is unexplained. This sample is represented by more than 150,000 clones; approximately 91% of them were singletons. Of the sample, over 0.85% falls within the top ten clones. The source material was peripheral blood, sampled on day 0 of AZD1222 vaccination. The receptors were sampled from an adult in good health.

This clone appeared once. The V and J genes are TRBV5-1 and TRBJ2-2, with D perhaps matching TRBD1 (6 bases). The CDR3 runs 14 residues. CDR1 and CDR2 from the germline V gene are SGHRS and YFSETQ. Trimming stripped 4 bases from V and 8 bases from J, with 15 bases between. The CDR3 nucleotides are TGCGCCAGCAGCCCCCGGGACACGCGTGGGGAGCTGTTTTTT. Translating gives CASSPRDTRGELFF.

The rearrangement uses TRBV13 and TRBJ2-1; no clear D gene. The CDR3 has 13 residues. Germline lookup yields CDR1 PRHDT and CDR2 FYEKMQ (reference sequence). The V end was cut by 3 bases, the J end by 5 bases, with 8 bases between. CDR3 in DNA: TGTGCCAGCAGCTTCTCCCAAAACAATGAGCAGTTCTTC. It codes for CASSFSQNNEQFF.

This chain links TRBV9 with TRBJ1-3; a possible D gene is TRBD1 (5 bases). Trimming cost V 0 bases and J 6 bases, with 13 bases left between them. From germline, CDR1 is SGDLS and CDR2 YYNGEE. The CDR3 covers 15 residues. CDR3 nucleotide sequence: TGTGCCAGCAGCGTAGACAGGTTGGACGTAAACACCATATATTTT. Its protein is CASSVDRLDVNTIYF.

This clone was counted between two and nine times. V usage is TRBV7-3 and J usage is TRBJ2-5, with TRBD2 matching over 9 bases. Germline V gene sequence: CDR1 SGHTA, CDR2 FQGTGA. There are 17 residues in the CDR3. V shed 5 bases and J 7 bases; nucleotides not matched to a gene: 17. The CDR3 region has the DNA TGTGCCAGCAGCCCACAAGGGTCTAGCGGGGCCCTCGGGACCCAGTACTTC. Translation gives CASSPQGSSGALGTQYF.

The rearrangement links TRBV5-1 to TRBJ1-4, with 8 bases lining up with TRBD1. Germline CDR1 and CDR2: SGHRS and YFSETQ. This CDR3 region has 16 residues. V lost 4 bases and J lost 7; bases outside the gene matches: 12. CDR3 DNA sequence: TGCGCCAGCAGCCTACAGGGGGGTGGCGTTAGTGAAAAACTGTTTTTT. Translation gives CASSLQGGGVSEKLFF. Full variable domain (missing parts from reference TRBV5-1 and TRBJ1-4): KAGVTQTPRYLIKTRGQQVTLSCSPISGHRSVSWYQQTPGQGLQFLFEYFSETQRNKGNFPGRFSGRQFSNSRSEMNVSTLELGDSALYLCASSLQGGGVSEKLFFGSGTQLSVL.

The chain is built from TRBV6-5 and TRBJ2-7; D may be TRBD1 (6 bases). This CDR3 has 14 residues. V lost 7 bases and J 9 bases, leaving 22 bases between the germline ends. In germline, CDR1 is MNHEY, CDR2 SVGAGI. The CDR3 spells CASTETAGVVGQYF. The CDR3 DNA follows: TGTGCCAGCACCGAGACGGCAGGGGTGGTGGGGCAGTACTTC.

The chain couples TRBV27 to TRBJ2-6; D is possibly TRBD2 (5 bases). Germline CDR1 MNHEY, CDR2 SMNVEV (reference sequence). V lost 6 bases and J 2 bases, leaving 11 bases between the germline ends. The CDR3 is 15 amino acids. The CDR3 sequence is CASRLAGTGANVLTF. The CDR3 coding sequence is TGTGCCAGCAGGCTTGCCGGGACTGGGGCCAACGTCCTGACTTTC.

This clone was counted once. The V and J genes are TRBV19 and TRBJ2-7; D not certain. Looked up from germline, CDR1 is LNHDA and CDR2 is SQIVND (reference sequence). V lost 5 bases and J lost 0, with 8 bases in between. The CDR3 sequence is 13 residues long. CDR3 in DNA: TGTGCCAGTAGTTGGCAGGTCTCCTACGAGCAGTACTTC. It specifies CASSWQVSYEQYF.

This chain connects TRBV11-2 to TRBJ2-7; a possible D gene is TRBD1 (5 bases). Germline V CDR1 and CDR2: SGHAT, FQNNGV. With 1 base removed from V and 5 bases from J, the gap between germline ends came to 15 bases. This CDR3 spans 15 amino acids. CDR3 residues: CASSLVVTVPNEQYF. The CDR3 nucleotides read TGTGCCAGCAGCTTAGTCGTGACAGTCCCCAACGAGCAGTACTTC.

V gene TRBV3-1 (or the pseudogene TRBV3-2) combines with J gene TRBJ1-2; a weak D match, TRBD1 (5 bases). CDR1 is LGHDT and CDR2 is YNNKEL in the germline V gene (reference sequence). The CDR3 runs 16 residues. V lost 6 bases, J lost 0 bases, and 17 bases lay in between. CDR3 nucleotide sequence: TGTGCCAGCAGTCAGGGAGATCCCGGGGCTAACTATGGCTACACCTTC. Its protein is CASSQGDPGANYGYTF.

This clone was picked up a small number of times. The chain is built from TRBV6-4 and TRBJ2-3; 8 bases agree with TRBD2. CDR3 length: 14 amino acids. J lost 1 base, V lost 3 bases, and 0 bases had no gene match. Germline CDR1 is MRHNA and CDR2 is SNTAGT. The chain's CDR3 is CASSERGGTDTQYF. Written as DNA, the CDR3 is TGTGCCAGCAGTGAGCGGGGGGGCACAGATACGCAGTATTTT.

This rearrangement joins TRBV11-2 to TRBJ2-1; 8 nucleotides agree with TRBD1. V lost 4 bases and J lost 6; bases outside the gene matches: 5. CDR1 and CDR2 (germline): SGHAT, FQNNGV. CDR3 size: 14 residues. This CDR3 is CASSSGQGPNEQFF. Written as DNA, the CDR3 is TGTGCCAGCAGCTCCGGACAGGGCCCCAATGAGCAGTTCTTC.

This chain joins TRBV13 and TRBJ1-1; no clear D gene. V lost 2 bases and J lost 1, with 8 bases in between. Per germline, CDR1 PRHDT and CDR2 FYEKMQ (reference sequence). This CDR3 spans 14 amino acids. Written as DNA, the CDR3 is TGTGCCAGCAGCTTACTCCCCGAGAACACTGAAGCTTTCTTT. Translation: CASSLLPENTEAFF. Full variable domain (outside the CDR3, taken from reference TRBV13 and TRBJ1-1): AAGVIQSPRHLIKEKRETATLKCYPIPRHDTVYWYQQGPGQDPQFLISFYEKMQSDKGSIPDRFSAQQFSDYHSELNMSSLELGDSALYFCASSLLPENTEAFFGQGTRLTVV.